The source of this T cell receptor (beta chain) is a study of OX40 agonist ivuxolimab in advanced cancers. With regard to this clone: Its antigen is not identified.

Study-wide results and caveats: It was not determined which antigens were specifically recognized by the peripheral T cells that had undergone clonal expansion.

The CDR3 loop spans 11 amino acids. The V gene's germline CDR1 is MNHEY and CDR2 SVGAGI. The V gene lost 5 bases and the J gene lost 8 bases, with 9 bases spanning the gap. Some clones are missing from TCRdb's copy, which holds only in-frame ones; the method was immunoSEQ multiplex PCR. The data hold about 82,000 clones, with 80% to 95% observed a single time. With baseline, cycle 4 day 1, and cycle 7 day 1 as timepoints, blood was sampled. The chain uses TRBV6-5 and TRBJ1-2; D is undetermined. The clonotype was recovered from an adult with an advanced solid tumor such as melanoma, head and neck, liver or kidney cancer. Here the sequenced sample was CD4+ or CD8+ T cells sorted from blood, taken in a trial of the OX40 agonist ivuxolimab. CDR3 region: CASSAAGGYTF. The CDR3 coding sequence is TGTGCCAGCAGTGCCGCTGGAGGCTACACCTTC.